The sequence of this TCR beta chain was determined in a study of T cell responses to AZD1222 COVID-19 vaccine. Findings of the study overall: Donors were mostly white British, more females; clonal diversity possibly underestimated. Only six or seven AZD1222 recipients tested seropositive at baseline.

The length of the CDR3 is 15 residues. Germline V gene lookup returns CDR1 MNHEY and CDR2 SMNVEV (reference sequence). Losses at the gene ends were 0 bases for V and 2 bases for J; bases not matched to a gene: 3. A note on this clone: Its antigen remains unknown.

Clones were sequenced by immunoSEQ multiplex PCR, and TCRdb holds only the in-frame ones, with some missing. The sample records fewer than 130,000 clones, 92% being singletons. The receptor was derived from an adult in good health. The V gene is TRBV27, the J gene TRBJ2-7; 8 bases map to TRBD1. The source was peripheral blood, collected on day 0 of AZD1222 vaccination. CDR3 in amino acids: CASSLSPGGAYEQYF. The CDR3 nucleotides are TGTGCCAGCAGTTTATCCCCAGGGGGCGCCTACGAGCAGTACTTC.